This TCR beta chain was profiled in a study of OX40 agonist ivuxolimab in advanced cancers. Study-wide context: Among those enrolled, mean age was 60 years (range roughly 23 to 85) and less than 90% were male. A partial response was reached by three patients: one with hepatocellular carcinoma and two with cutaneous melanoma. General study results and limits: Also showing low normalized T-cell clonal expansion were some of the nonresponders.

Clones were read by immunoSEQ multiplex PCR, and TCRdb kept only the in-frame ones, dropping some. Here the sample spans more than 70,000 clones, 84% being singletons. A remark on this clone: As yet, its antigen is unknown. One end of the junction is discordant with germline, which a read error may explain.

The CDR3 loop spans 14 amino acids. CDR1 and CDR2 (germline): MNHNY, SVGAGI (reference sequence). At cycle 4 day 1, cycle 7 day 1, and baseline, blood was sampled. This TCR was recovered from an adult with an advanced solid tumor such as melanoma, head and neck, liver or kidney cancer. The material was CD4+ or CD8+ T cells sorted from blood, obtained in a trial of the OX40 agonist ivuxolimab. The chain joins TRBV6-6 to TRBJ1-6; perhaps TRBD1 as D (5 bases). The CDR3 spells CASTYGGMAGDPDF. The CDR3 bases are TGTGCCAGCACCTACGGGGGTATGGCCGGGGACCCGGACTTT.